This T cell receptor (beta chain) was captured in a study of blood T cell repertoires in COVID-19. Study in general: There were acute and convalescent COVID-19 samples, and they came from the United States, Italy and Spain. The cDNA or gDNA used as material had been derived from T cells, B-cell-depleted T cells, or PBMCs.

Methods used by the authors: Estimation of nucleated cell counts was performed using reference gene primer amplification. Repertoires were generated with immunoSEQ multiplex PCR, while TCRdb's copy carries only in-frame clones and drops some. V and J calls and clone size follow that table, whereas D and trimming were derived from the DNA. The table lists more than 100,000 clones, about 90% of them singletons. The CDR3 has 14 residues. Looked up from germline, CDR1 is SEHNR and CDR2 is FQNEAQ (reference sequence). Germline trimming cut 8 bases from V and 5 bases from J; bases unmatched to any gene: 9.

The genes are TRBV7-9 and TRBJ2-3, with TRBD1 matching over 8 bases. What was sequenced was peripheral blood. The origin of this receptor is a man in his fifties or sixties in a cohort sampled during active COVID-19. The CDR3 coding sequence is TGTGCCAGCGGATCCAGGGGGCATGTAGATACGCAGTATTTT. This translates into CASGSRGHVDTQYF.